This TCR beta chain was sequenced during a study of immune cell composition in non-small cell lung cancer. This clone was observed a few times. Its antigen is unidentified. In germline, CDR1 is SGHVS, CDR2 FNYEAQ. The length of the CDR3 is 15 residues. The ends were cut back, 5 bases at V and 9 bases at J, with 20 bases in the middle. Assay: immunoSEQ multiplex PCR; the TCRdb copy retains only in-frame clones and omits some. Here the sample spans 7,500 to 9,000 clones, 60% to 85% being singletons. Study-wide findings and caveats: Clones >0.5% enriched in tumour were rarer in adenocarcinoma (about 35%) than squamous (roughly 75%).

The normal lung sample lay at least 3 cm, and maximally far, from the tumour. The sequenced sample was non-adjacent lung tissue. The origin of this receptor is a human donor with non-small cell lung cancer. The chain uses TRBV7-6 and TRBJ1-5, with a possible D match to TRBD1 (5 bases). Here the CDR3 DNA reads TGTGCCAGCAGCCACGGGACCGTAAAAACGTCGCCCCAGCATTTT. Its translation: CASSHGTVKTSPQHF.